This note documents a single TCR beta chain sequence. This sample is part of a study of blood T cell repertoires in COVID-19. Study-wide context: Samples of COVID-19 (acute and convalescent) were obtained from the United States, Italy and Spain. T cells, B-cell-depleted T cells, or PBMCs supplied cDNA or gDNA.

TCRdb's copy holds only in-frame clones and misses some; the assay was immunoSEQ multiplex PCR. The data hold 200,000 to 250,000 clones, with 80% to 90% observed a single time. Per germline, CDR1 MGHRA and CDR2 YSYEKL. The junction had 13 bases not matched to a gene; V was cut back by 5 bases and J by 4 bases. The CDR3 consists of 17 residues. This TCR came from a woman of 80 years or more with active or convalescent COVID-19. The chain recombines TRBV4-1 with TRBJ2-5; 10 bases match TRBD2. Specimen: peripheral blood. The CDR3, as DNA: TGCGCCAGCAGCTTCCAAGGGGCTAGCGGGAGACGAGAGACCCAGTACTTC. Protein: CASSFQGASGRRETQYF.